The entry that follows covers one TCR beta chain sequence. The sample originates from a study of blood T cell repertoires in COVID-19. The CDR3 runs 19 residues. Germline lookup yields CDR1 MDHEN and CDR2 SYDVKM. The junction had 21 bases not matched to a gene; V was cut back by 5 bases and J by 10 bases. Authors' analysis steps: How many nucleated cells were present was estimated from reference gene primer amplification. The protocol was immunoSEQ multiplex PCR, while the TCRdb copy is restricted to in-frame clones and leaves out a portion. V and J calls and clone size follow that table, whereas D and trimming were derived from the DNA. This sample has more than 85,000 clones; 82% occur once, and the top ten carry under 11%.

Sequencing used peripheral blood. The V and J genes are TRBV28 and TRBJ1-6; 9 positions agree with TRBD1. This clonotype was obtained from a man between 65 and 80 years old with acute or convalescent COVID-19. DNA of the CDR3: TGTGCCAGCAGTATCATACAGGGGGCAGGGGCGTTGTTGTCCTCACCCCTCCACTTT. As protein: CASSIIQGAGALLSSPLHF. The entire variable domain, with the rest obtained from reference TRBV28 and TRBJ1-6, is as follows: DVKVTQSSRYLVKRTGEKVFLECVQDMDHENMFWYRQDPGLGLRLIYFSYDVKMKEKGDIPEGYSVSREKKERFSLILESASTNQTSMYLCASSIIQGAGALLSSPLHFGNGTRLTVT.